This T cell receptor beta chain is from a study of cytomegalovirus exposure and HLA in healthy donors. Use of 60 Vbeta and 13 Jbeta primers characterized the PCR. This table comes from immunoSEQ multiplex PCR, and its TCRdb copy is limited to in-frame clones, with some not included. The sample contains over 200,000 clones, 70% to 90% of which appear only once. The CDR3 totals 14 residues. The germline CDR1 and CDR2 sequences are GTSNPN and SVGIG (reference sequence). Unmatched junction bases numbered 7, after V lost 2 bases and J lost 4 bases. What was sequenced was PBMCs. The V gene is TRBV30, the J gene TRBJ2-7; 8 bases align to TRBD2. This receptor was obtained from a human donor in good health. The CDR3 protein is CAWSRSGRRYEQYF. As DNA, the CDR3 is TGTGCCTGGAGTCGGAGCGGGAGACGGTACGAGCAGTACTTC.